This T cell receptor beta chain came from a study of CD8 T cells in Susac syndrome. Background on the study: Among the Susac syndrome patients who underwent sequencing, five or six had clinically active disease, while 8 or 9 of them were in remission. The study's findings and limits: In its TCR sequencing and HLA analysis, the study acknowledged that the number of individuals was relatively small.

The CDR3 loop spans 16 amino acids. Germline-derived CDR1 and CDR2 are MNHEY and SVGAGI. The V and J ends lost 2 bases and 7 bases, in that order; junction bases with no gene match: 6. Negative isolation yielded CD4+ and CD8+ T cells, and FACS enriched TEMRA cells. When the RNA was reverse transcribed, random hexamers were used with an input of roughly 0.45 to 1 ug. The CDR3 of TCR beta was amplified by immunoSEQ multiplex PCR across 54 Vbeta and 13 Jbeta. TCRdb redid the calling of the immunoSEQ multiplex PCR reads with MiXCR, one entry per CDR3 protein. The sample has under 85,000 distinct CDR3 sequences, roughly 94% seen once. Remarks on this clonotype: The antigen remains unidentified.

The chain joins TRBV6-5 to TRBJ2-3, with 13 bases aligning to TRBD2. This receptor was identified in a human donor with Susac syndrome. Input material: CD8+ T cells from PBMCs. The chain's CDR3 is CASSYLGLAGRNTQYF. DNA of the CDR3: TGTGCCAGCAGTTACCTGGGACTAGCGGGGAGAAATACGCAGTATTTT.